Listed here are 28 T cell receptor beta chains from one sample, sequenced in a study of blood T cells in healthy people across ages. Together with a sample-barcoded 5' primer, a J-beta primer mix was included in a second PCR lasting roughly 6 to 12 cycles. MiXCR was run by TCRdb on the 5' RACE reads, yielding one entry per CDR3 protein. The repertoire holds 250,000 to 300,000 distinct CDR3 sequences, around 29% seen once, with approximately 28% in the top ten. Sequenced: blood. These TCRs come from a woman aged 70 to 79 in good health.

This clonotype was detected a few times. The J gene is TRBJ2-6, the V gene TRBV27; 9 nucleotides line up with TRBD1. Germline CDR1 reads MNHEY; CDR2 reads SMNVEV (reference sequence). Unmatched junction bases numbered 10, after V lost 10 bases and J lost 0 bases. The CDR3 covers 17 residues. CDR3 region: CATGDREGFSGANVLTF. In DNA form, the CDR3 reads TGTGCCACCGGGGACAGGGAAGGTTTCTCTGGGGCCAACGTCCTGACTTTC.

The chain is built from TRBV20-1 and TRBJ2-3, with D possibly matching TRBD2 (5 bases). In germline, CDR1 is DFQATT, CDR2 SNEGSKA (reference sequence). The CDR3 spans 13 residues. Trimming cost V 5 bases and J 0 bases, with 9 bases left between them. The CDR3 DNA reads TGCAGTGCTCCGCCGGGGAGCACAGATACGCAGTATTTT. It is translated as CSAPPGSTDTQYF.

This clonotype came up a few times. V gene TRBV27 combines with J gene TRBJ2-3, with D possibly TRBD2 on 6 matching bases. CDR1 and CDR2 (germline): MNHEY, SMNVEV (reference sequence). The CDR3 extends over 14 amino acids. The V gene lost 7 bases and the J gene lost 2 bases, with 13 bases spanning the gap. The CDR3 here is CASKGPGDTDTQYF. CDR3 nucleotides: TGTGCCAGCAAGGGACCGGGGGACACAGATACGCAGTATTTT.

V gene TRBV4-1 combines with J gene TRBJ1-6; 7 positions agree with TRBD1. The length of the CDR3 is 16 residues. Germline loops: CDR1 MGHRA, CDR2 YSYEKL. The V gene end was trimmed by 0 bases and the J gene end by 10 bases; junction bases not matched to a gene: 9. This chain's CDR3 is CASSQDKGAGGSPLHF. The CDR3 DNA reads TGCGCCAGCAGCCAAGATAAGGGGGCAGGAGGCTCACCCCTCCACTTT.

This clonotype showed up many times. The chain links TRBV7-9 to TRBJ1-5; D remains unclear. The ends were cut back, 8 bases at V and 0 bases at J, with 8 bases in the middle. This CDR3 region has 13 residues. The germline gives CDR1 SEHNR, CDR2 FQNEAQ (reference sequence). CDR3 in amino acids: CASSDHSNQPQHF. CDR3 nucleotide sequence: TGTGCCAGCTCGGACCATAGCAATCAGCCCCAGCATTTT. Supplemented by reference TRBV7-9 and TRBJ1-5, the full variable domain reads DTGVSQNPRHKITKRGQNVTFRCDPISEHNRLYWYRQTLGQGPEFLTYFQNEAQLEKSRLLSDRFSAERPKGSFSTLEIQRTEQGDSAMYLCASSDHSNQPQHFGDGTRLSIL.

The CDR3, as DNA: TGTGCCAGCAGCTTAGTAACGGCTAATGAAAAACTGTTTTTT. It specifies CASSLVTANEKLFF. The V call is TRBV7-8, the J call TRBJ1-4; no reliable D call. CDR1 SGHVS and CDR2 FQNEAQ come from the germline V gene. The CDR3 spans 14 residues. Trimming left V 1 base short and J 3 bases short, with 6 bases between.

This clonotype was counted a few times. CDR3 protein: CASSWRQGPYEQYF. The CDR3, as DNA: TGTGCCAGCAGTTGGAGGCAGGGGCCCTACGAGCAGTACTTC. This chain links TRBV27 with TRBJ2-1; possible D gene TRBD1, 6 bases. The tail of the sequence fits TRBJ2-7 better, so the J call may be wrong. From germline, CDR1 is MNHEY and CDR2 SMNVEV (reference sequence). The CDR3 runs 14 residues.

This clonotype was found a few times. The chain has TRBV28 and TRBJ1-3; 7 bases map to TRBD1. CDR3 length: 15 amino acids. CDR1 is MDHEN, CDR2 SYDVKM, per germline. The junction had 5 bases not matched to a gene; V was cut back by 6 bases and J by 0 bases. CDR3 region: CASRGGTASGNTIYF. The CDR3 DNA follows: TGTGCCAGCAGAGGGGGGACAGCCTCTGGAAACACCATATATTTT.

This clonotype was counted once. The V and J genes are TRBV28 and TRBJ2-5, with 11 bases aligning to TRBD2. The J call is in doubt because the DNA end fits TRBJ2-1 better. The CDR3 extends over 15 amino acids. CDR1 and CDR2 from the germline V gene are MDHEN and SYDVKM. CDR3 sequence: CASRLPTSGINEQFF. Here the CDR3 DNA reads TGTGCCAGCAGACTCCCGACTAGCGGGATAAATGAGCAGTTCTTC.

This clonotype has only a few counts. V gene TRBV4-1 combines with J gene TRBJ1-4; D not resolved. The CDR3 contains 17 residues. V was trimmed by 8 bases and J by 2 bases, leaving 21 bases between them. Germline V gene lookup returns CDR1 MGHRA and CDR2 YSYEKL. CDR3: CASAQVLTFATNEKLFF. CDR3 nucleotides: TGCGCCAGCGCGCAAGTTTTGACTTTCGCGACTAATGAAAAACTGTTTTTT.

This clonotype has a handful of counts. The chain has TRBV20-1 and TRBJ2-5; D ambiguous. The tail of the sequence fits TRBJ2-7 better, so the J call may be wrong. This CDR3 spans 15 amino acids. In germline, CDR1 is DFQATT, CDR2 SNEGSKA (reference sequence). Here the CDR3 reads CSARDSANPSYEQYF. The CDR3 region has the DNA TGCAGTGCTAGAGATTCAGCGAACCCTTCCTACGAGCAGTACTTC.

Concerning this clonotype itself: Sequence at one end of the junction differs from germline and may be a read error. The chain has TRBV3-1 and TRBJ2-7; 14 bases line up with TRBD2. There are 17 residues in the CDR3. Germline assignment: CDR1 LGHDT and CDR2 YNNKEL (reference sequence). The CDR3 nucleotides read TGTGTCAGCAGCCAAGCACCGGGACTAGCGGGAGAAGACGAGCAGTACTTC. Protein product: CVSSQAPGLAGEDEQYF.

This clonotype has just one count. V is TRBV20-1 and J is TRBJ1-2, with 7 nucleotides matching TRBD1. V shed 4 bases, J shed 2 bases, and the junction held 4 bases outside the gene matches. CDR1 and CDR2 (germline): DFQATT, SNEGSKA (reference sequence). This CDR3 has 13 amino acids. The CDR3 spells CSAKTGTNYGYTF. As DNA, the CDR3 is TGCAGTGCTAAGACAGGGACCAACTATGGCTACACCTTC.

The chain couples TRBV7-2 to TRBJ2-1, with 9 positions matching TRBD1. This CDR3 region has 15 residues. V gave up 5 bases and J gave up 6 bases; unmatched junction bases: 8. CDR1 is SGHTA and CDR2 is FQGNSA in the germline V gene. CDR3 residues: CASSQGGQGGNEQFF. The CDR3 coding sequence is TGTGCCAGCAGCCAAGGGGGACAGGGAGGCAATGAGCAGTTCTTC.

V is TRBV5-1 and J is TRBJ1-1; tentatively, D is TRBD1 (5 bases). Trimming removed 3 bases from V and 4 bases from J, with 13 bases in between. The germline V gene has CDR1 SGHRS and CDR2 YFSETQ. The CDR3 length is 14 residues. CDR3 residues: CASSSTAGSTEAFF. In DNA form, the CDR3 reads TGCGCCAGCAGCTCGACAGCGGGCAGCACTGAAGCTTTCTTT.

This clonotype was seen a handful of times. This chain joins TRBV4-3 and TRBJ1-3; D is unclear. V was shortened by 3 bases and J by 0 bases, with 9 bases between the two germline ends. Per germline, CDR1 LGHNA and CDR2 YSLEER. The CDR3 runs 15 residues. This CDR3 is CASSQAIVSGNTIYF. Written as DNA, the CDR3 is TGCGCCAGCAGCCAGGCGATAGTCTCTGGAAACACCATATATTTT.

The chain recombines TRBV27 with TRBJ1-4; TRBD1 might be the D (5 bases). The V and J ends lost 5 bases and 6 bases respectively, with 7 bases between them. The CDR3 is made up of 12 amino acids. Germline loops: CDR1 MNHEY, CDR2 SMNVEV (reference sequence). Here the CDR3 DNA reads TGTGCCAGCAGTACAGGCGATGAAAAACTGTTTTTT. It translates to CASSTGDEKLFF.

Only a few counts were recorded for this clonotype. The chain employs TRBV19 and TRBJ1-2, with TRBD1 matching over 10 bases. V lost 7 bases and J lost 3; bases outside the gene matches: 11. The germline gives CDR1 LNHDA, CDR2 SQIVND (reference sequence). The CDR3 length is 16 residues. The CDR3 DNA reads TGTGCCAGTACCCCTAGCGCGGGACAGGGGTACTATGGCTACACCTTC. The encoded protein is CASTPSAGQGYYGYTF.

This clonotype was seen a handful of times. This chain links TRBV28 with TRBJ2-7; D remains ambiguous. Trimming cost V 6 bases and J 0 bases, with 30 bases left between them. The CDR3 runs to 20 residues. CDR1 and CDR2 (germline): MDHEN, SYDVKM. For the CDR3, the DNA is TGTGCCAGCAGCCTCCTATTTGATGGCGGACGGTCTATAAGCTCCTACGAGCAGTACTTC. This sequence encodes CASSLLFDGGRSISSYEQYF.

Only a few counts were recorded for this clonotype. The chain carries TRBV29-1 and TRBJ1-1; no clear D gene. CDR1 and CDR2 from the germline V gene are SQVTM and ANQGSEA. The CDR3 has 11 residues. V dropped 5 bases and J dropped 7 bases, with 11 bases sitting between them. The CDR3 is CSVPLGGEAFF. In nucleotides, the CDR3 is TGCAGCGTTCCCCTGGGTGGTGAAGCTTTCTTT.

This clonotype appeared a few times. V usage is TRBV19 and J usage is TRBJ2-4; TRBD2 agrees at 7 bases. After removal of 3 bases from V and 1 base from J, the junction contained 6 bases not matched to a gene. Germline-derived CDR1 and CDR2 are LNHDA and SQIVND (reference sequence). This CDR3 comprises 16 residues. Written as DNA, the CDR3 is TGTGCCAGTAGTATCTCGGGGACTAAGGCCAAAAACATTCAGTACTTC. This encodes CASSISGTKAKNIQYF.

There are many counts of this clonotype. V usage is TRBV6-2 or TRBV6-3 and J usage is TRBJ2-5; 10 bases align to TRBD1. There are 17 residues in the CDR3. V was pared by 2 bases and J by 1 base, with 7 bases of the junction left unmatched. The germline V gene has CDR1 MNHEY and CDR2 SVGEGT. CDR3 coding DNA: TGTGCCAGCAGTTACACCGGACAGGGGGTCCGCCAAGAGACCCAGTACTTC. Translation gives CASSYTGQGVRQETQYF.

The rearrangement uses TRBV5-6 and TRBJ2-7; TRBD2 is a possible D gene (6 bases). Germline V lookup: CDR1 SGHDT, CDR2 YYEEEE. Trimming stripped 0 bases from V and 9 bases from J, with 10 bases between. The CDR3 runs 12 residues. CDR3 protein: CASSLAGRGQYF. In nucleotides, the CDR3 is TGTGCCAGCAGCTTGGCCGGGCGGGGGCAGTACTTC.

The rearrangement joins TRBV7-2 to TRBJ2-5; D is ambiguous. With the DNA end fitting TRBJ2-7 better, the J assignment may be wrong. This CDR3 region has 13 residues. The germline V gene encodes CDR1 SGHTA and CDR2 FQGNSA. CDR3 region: CASSLGDIYEQYF. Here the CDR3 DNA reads TGTGCCAGCAGCTTAGGAGACATATACGAGCAGTACTTC.

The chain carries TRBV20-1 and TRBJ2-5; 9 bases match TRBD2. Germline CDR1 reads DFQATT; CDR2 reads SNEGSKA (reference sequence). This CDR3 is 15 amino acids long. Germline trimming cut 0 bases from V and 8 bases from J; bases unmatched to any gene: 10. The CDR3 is CSARDGENSGRTQYF. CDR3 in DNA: TGCAGTGCTAGAGATGGGGAGAATAGCGGGAGAACCCAGTACTTC.

Here the CDR3 DNA reads TGCAGTGCCGACGGACGGGCCCAGGAGACCCAGTACTTC. This codes for CSADGRAQETQYF. V is TRBV20-1 and J is TRBJ2-5, with D uncertain. This CDR3 is 13 amino acids long. V dropped 6 bases and J dropped 5 bases, with 16 bases sitting between them. Germline V lookup: CDR1 DFQATT, CDR2 SNEGSKA (reference sequence).

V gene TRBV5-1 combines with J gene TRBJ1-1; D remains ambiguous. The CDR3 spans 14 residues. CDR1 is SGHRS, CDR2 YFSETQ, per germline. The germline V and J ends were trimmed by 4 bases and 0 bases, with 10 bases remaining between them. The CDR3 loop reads CASSPTEMNTEAFF. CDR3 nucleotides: TGCGCCAGCAGCCCTACAGAGATGAACACTGAAGCTTTCTTT.

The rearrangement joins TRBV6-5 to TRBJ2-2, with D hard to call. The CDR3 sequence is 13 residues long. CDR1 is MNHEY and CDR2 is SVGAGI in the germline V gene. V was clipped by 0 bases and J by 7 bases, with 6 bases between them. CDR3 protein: CASSYSISGELFF. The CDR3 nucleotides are TGTGCCAGCAGTTACTCGATCAGCGGGGAGCTGTTTTTT.